The 3 T cell receptor beta chains given below trace back to one sample, sequenced in a study of T cell responses to AZD1222 COVID-19 vaccine. TCRdb's copy holds only in-frame clones and misses some; the assay was immunoSEQ multiplex PCR. The sample includes some 120,000 clones, around 87% seen only once; the top ten take about 1.2%. The source material was peripheral blood, sampled on day 0 of AZD1222 vaccination. The receptors here all came from an adult in good health.

V and J are TRBV27 and TRBJ2-7, with D possibly being TRBD2 (5 bases). Trimming removed 6 bases from V and 4 bases from J, with 10 bases in between. From germline, CDR1 is MNHEY and CDR2 SMNVEV (reference sequence). The CDR3 sequence is 12 residues long. Written as DNA, the CDR3 is TGTGCCAGCAGGGACTGGAAGTACGAGCAGTACTTC. As protein: CASRDWKYEQYF.

J is TRBJ2-7 and V is TRBV6-5; unclear D gene. V was pared by 6 bases and J by 0 bases, with 3 bases between. The CDR3 is 11 amino acids. CDR1 and CDR2 (germline): MNHEY, SVGAGI. The CDR3 sequence: CASRNSYEQYF. CDR3 in DNA: TGTGCCAGCAGGAACTCCTACGAGCAGTACTTC.

This clone was counted a few times. For the CDR3, the DNA is TGTGCCAGCATGAGCCAACCCAATCAGCCCCAGCATTTT. Translated, it gives CASMSQPNQPQHF. The chain couples TRBV2 to TRBJ1-5, with D unresolved. The germline gives CDR1 SNHLY, CDR2 FYNNEI. V shed 7 bases and J shed 3 bases, with 10 bases lying between them. This CDR3 is 13 amino acids long.